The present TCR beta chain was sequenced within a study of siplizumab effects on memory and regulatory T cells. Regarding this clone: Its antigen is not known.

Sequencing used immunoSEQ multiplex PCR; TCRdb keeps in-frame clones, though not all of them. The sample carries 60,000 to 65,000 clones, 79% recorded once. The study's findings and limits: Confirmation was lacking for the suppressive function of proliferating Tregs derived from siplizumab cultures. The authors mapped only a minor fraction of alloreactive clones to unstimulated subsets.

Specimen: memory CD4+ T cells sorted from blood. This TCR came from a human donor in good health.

The CDR3 DNA follows: TGTGCCAGCAGCTTAAACAGGGATGGCTACACCTTC. Amino acids: CASSLNRDGYTF. This rearrangement joins TRBV7-9 to TRBJ1-2; a weak D match, TRBD1 (6 bases). CDR1 is SEHNR and CDR2 is FQNEAQ in the germline V gene (reference sequence). Trimming took off 2 bases at V and 6 bases at J, with 7 bases between the two ends. This CDR3 spans 12 amino acids.